This T cell receptor (beta chain) comes out of a study of T cells in Graves' hyperthyroidism and ophthalmopathy. Overall study results and limits: Among clonotypes expanded in thyroid above 0.001, most were also found in blood.

This clonotype was detected ten times or more. Its antigen is not known. After removal of 3 bases from V and 7 bases from J, the junction contained 9 bases not matched to a gene. Looked up from germline, CDR1 is KGHSH and CDR2 is LQKENI. This CDR3 contains 15 residues. Regions amplified from RNA transcripts were the TCR beta CDR3 regions. RT-PCR in the first round (using the HTBI primer set) targeted the TCR CDR3. From the multiplex PCR reads, TCRdb called clonotypes with MiXCR, one entry per CDR3 protein. The profile shows roughly 740,000 distinct CDR3 sequences, roughly 17% of them singletons. This TCR came from a man between 18 and 29 years old with Graves' hyperthyroidism. What was sequenced was blood. The chain joins TRBV18 to TRBJ2-7; 10 nucleotides agree with TRBD1. The CDR3 nucleotides read TGTGCCAGCTCACCTCTGACAGGGGGCGCACCGGAGCAGTACTTC. This sequence encodes CASSPLTGGAPEQYF.